The clone carrying this T cell receptor beta chain was observed many times. Researchers amplified the TCR beta CDR3 regions from RNA transcripts. Using the HTBI primer set, a first-round RT-PCR was run on the TCR CDR3. TCRdb reanalysed the multiplex PCR reads using MiXCR and keeps one entry per CDR3 protein. Of fewer than 350,000 distinct CDR3 sequences detected, 18% appear once; the ten largest clones hold around 54%. The data were obtained in a study of T cells in Graves' hyperthyroidism and ophthalmopathy. Background on the study: Blood from the periphery was taken at initial diagnosis, before any treatment.

Germline CDR1 and CDR2: ENHRY and SYGVKD. This CDR3 region has 16 residues. The V segment lost 3 bases and the J segment 9 bases; nucleotides outside the gene matches: 10. The chain recombines TRBV10-3 with TRBJ2-3; TRBD2 matches 12 bases. The sequence was obtained from a woman aged 50 to 60 with Graves' hyperthyroidism. Sequencing was done on a sample of blood. The CDR3 nucleotides read TGTGCCATCAGTGATACTAGCGGGGGGAGATACATGACGCAGTATTTT. This gives the protein CAISDTSGGRYMTQYF.